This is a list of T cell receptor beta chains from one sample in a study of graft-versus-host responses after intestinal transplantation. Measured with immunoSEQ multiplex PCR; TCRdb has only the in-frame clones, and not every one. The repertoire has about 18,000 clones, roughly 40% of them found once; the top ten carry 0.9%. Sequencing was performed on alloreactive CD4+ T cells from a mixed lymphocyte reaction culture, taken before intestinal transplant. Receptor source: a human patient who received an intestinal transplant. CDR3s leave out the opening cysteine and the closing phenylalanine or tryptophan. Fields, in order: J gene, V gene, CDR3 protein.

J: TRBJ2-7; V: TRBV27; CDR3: ASSPRLATSSYEQY
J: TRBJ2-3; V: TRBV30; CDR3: AWSGVAGFADTQY
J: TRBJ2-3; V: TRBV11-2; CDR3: ASSLIRTSTDTQY
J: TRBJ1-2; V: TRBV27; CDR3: ASSLSGVVPSRYGYT
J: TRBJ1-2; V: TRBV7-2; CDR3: ASSPRTENYGYT
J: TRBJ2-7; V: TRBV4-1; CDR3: ASSPSPSYEQY
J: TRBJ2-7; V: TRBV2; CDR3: ASSRLAGALRAYEQY
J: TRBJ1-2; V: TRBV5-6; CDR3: ASSWDSLYVNYGYT
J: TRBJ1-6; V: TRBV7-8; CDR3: ASSPARGSFESPLH
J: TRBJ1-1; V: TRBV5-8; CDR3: VSPILPNTEAF
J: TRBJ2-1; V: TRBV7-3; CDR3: ASSLGAEQF
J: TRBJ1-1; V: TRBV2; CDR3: ASRTSRGSEAF
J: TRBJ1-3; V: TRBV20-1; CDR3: SAMGNTIY
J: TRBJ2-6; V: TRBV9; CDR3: ASKGSGANVLT
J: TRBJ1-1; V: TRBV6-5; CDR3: ASSLPRNTEAF
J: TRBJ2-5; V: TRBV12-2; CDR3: ASRPRDTGVNQETQY
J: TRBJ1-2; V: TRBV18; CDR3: ASSPGYRQYYGYT
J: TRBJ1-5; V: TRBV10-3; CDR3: ASSEALRGNQPQH
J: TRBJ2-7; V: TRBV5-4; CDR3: ASSLAGTGFIYEQY
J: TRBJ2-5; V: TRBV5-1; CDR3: ASSLGEPQETQY
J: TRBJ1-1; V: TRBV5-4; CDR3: ASSLQGPVTEAF
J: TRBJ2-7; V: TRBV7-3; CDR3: ASSRTGRREQY
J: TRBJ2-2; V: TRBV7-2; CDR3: ASSFRDRVTGELF
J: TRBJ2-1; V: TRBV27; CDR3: ASSLMGQGLL
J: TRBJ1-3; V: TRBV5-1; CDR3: ASSLVGIDSGNTIY
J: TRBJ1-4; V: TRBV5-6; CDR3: ASSTTDRDRDEKLF
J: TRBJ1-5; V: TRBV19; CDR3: ASSMLGTALS
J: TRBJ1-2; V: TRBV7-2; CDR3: ASSSGQLYGYT
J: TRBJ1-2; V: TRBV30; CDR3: AWSVLYRDADYGYT
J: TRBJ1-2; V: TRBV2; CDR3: ASRGQGPLYGYT
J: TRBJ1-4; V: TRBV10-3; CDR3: AISHVSGRVSEKLF
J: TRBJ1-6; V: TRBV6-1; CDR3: ASSVIRGGVWSPLH
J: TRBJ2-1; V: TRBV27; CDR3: ASSSGGGRGVGEQF
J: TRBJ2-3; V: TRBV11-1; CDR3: ASSPGRGATGDTQY
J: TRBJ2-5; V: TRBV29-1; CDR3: SVDRGGETQY
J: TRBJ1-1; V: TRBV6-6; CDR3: ASSYVGRNTEAF
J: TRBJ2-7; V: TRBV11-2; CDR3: ASSLVARPYEQY